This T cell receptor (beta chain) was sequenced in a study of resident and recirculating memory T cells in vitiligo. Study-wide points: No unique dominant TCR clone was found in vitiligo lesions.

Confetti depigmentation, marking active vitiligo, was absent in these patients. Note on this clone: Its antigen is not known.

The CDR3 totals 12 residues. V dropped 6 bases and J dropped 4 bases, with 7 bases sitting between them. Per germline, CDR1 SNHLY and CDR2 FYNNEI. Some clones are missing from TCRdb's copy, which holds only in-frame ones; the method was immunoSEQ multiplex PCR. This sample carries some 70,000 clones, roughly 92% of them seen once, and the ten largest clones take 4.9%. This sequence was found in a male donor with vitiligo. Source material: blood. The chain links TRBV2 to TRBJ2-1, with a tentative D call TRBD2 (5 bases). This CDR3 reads CASSGNYNEQFF. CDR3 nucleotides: TGTGCCAGCAGCGGGAATTACAATGAGCAGTTCTTC.